This T cell receptor (beta chain) was identified in a study of technical replicates of blood from a few donors. Only in-frame clones appear in the TCRdb table, and some are missing; sequencing was by immunoSEQ multiplex PCR. The data contain some 77,000 clones, 85% to 95% of them singletons. J gave up 2 bases and V 2 bases, and 4 bases lay outside the gene matches. The CDR3 sequence is 15 residues long. CDR1 and CDR2 (germline): SNHLY, FYNNEI. The source material was T cells isolated from PBMCs. This TCR derives from a human donor in good health. This chain connects TRBV2 to TRBJ2-7; 9 bases agree with TRBD2. CDR3 DNA sequence: TGTGCCAGCAGTGAAATAGCGGGAGACGCCTACGAGCAGTACTTC. Translation gives CASSEIAGDAYEQYF.